This T cell receptor beta chain was recovered during a study of shared clonotypes between healthy human individuals. Points from the study as a whole: Rarefaction curves obtained for sorted subsets showed sequencing incomplete despite large depth. In general, naive subsets displayed greater estimated richness than memory subsets did.

Trimming took 0 bases from V and 15 from J, leaving 12 bases between them. The CDR3 consists of 12 residues. Germline CDR1 MRHNA, CDR2 SNTAGT. The material for each subset, its genomic DNA, was split evenly across several immunoSEQ plates. Assay used: immunoSEQ multiplex PCR; TCRdb lists only in-frame clones, some missing. The sample consists of hundreds of thousands of clones, roughly 95% of them appearing once. The CD4+ fraction was divided into a CD45RA+ naive subset and a CD45RA-negative memory subset. As for this clone: Its target is not known.

Sequencing input: naive CD4+ T cells sorted from blood. As for subset: CD45RA+ positively selected. The rearrangement links TRBV6-4 to TRBJ2-1; the D is unclear. The receptor was isolated from a woman in her twenties or thirties in good health. CDR3: CASSDSPYPSFF. For the CDR3, the DNA is TGTGCCAGCAGTGACTCGCCTTACCCTTCGTTCTTC.